This T cell receptor (beta chain) was captured by sequencing in a study of technical replicates of blood from a handful of donors. The germline V and J ends were trimmed by 3 bases and 3 bases, with 9 bases remaining between them. Germline CDR1 and CDR2: SGHAT and FQNNGV. CDR3 length: 15 amino acids. Here immunoSEQ multiplex PCR was the method, and the copy in TCRdb shows in-frame clones only, minus some. The sample holds almost 55,000 clones, 90% to 95% seen once. This clonotype was sampled from a human donor in good health. The rearrangement links TRBV11-2 to TRBJ2-6; D not certain. Sequenced material: T cells isolated from PBMCs. CDR3 loop: CASSLVRVGANVLTF. The CDR3 coding sequence is TGTGCCAGCAGCTTGGTCCGGGTTGGGGCCAACGTCCTGACTTTC.